This passage covers 16 T cell receptor beta chains from one sample sequenced in a study of T cells in Graves' hyperthyroidism and ophthalmopathy. It was RNA transcripts that yielded the amplified TCR beta CDR3 regions. HTBI primers were the set used in a first-round RT-PCR of the TCR CDR3. TCRdb re-called the multiplex PCR reads with MiXCR, one entry per CDR3 protein. The sample gives 350,000 or so distinct CDR3 sequences, about a sixth of which show up once; around a third is in the top ten. Sequencing was carried out using blood. These receptors were collected from a woman in her twenties or thirties with Graves' hyperthyroidism that later progressed to Graves' ophthalmopathy.

V usage is TRBV5-4 and J usage is TRBJ2-1, with D unclear. This CDR3 comprises 17 residues. Germline V CDR1 and CDR2: SGHNT, YYREEE (reference sequence). Trimming took off 4 bases at V and 4 bases at J, with 21 bases between the two ends. CDR3 residues: CASSHDVGSVGYNEQFF. The CDR3, as DNA: TGTGCCAGCAGCCATGACGTAGGCTCGGTGGGGTACAATGAGCAGTTCTTC.

This clonotype was observed at least ten times. The V call is TRBV6-1, the J call TRBJ2-5, with D unresolved. Germline V CDR1 and CDR2: MNHNS, SASEGT. With 7 bases removed from V and 5 bases from J, the gap between germline ends came to 11 bases. The CDR3 runs 12 residues. CDR3 amino acids: CASNSRVETQYF. CDR3 coding DNA: TGTGCCAGCAATAGCCGGGTTGAGACCCAGTACTTC.

The sample holds many counts of this clonotype. The chain employs TRBV5-5 and TRBJ2-7; perhaps TRBD2 as D (6 bases). Between the trimmed V and J ends, which lost 4 bases and 3 bases, there was a span of 14 bases. The length of the CDR3 is 14 residues. CDR1 and CDR2 from the germline V gene are SGHKS and YYEKEE (reference sequence). CDR3 DNA: TGTGCCAGCAGCCGAGGGACGGACTACTACGAGCAGTACTTC. Translation gives CASSRGTDYYEQYF.

This rearrangement joins TRBV20-1 to TRBJ2-7, with D maybe TRBD1 (6 bases). The CDR3 extends over 14 amino acids. With 6 bases removed from V and 6 bases from J, the gap between germline ends came to 21 bases. Germline loops: CDR1 DFQATT, CDR2 SNEGSKA (reference sequence). The CDR3 protein is CSAQTGYGPAEQYF. CDR3 DNA: TGCAGTGCCCAGACAGGCTATGGACCCGCCGAGCAGTACTTC.

Many counts were recorded for this clonotype. The chain recombines TRBV20-1 with TRBJ2-5; no clear D. The CDR3 is made up of 15 amino acids. Trimming shortened V by 0 bases and J by 0 bases, and 11 bases separated the two germline ends. CDR1 and CDR2 (germline): DFQATT, SNEGSKA (reference sequence). The CDR3 DNA sequence: TGCAGTGCTAGAGATCACCGTAGGTACCAAGAGACCCAGTACTTC. This translates into CSARDHRRYQETQYF.

This clonotype was detected many times. This chain links TRBV11-3 with TRBJ2-1; 9 bases line up with TRBD2. In germline, CDR1 is SGHNT, CDR2 YENEEA. The CDR3 sequence is 16 residues long. The J segment lost 4 bases and the V segment lost 2 bases, leaving 6 bases of the junction unmatched. DNA of the CDR3: TGTGCCAGCAGCTTATTCCCAGCGGGAGGTTACAATGAGCAGTTCTTC. It is translated as CASSLFPAGGYNEQFF. Filled out from reference TRBV11-3 and TRBJ2-1, the complete variable domain reads EAGVVQSPRYKIIEKKQPVAFWCNPISGHNTLYWYLQNLGQGPELLIRYENEEAVDDSQLPKDRFSAERLKGVDSTLKIQPAELGDSAVYLCASSLFPAGGYNEQFFGPGTRLTVL.

This clonotype was counted many times. The chain links TRBV3-1 to TRBJ2-2; 8 bases fit TRBD1. The V segment lost 8 bases and the J segment 1 base; nucleotides outside the gene matches: 3. The CDR3 loop spans 14 amino acids. Germline CDR1 and CDR2: LGHDT and YNNKEL (reference sequence). The CDR3 sequence: CASGQGLNTGELFF. The CDR3 coding sequence is TGTGCCAGCGGACAGGGTCTGAACACCGGGGAGCTGTTTTTT.

This clonotype was seen many times. The chain links TRBV7-9 to TRBJ2-7; 8 bases map to TRBD1. V gave up 5 bases and J gave up 3 bases; unmatched junction bases: 12. Per the germline V gene, CDR1 is SEHNR and CDR2 is FQNEAQ (reference sequence). The CDR3 spans 16 residues. The CDR3 DNA sequence: TGTGCCAGCAGCCCCCAAAGGGGACAGGAGTTCTACGAGCAGTACTTC. Its translation is CASSPQRGQEFYEQYF.

This clonotype appeared a few times. The rearrangement joins TRBV19 to TRBJ2-7; possibly TRBD1 for D (5 bases). Germline V gene data show CDR1 as LNHDA and CDR2 as SQIVND (reference sequence). Trimming stripped 3 bases from V and 0 bases from J, with 12 bases between. The CDR3 consists of 15 residues. The CDR3 DNA reads as TGTGCCAGTAGTATTCAGGGCCGTAACTCCTACGAGCAGTACTTC. This translates into CASSIQGRNSYEQYF.

The chain uses TRBV7-2 and TRBJ2-1; possibly TRBD1 for D (5 bases). V was clipped by 5 bases and J by 0 bases, with 23 bases between them. Looked up from germline, CDR1 is SGHTA and CDR2 is FQGNSA. CDR3 length: 19 residues. The CDR3 here is CASSPNWDVWGPSYNEQFF. Written as DNA, the CDR3 is TGTGCCAGCAGCCCGAACTGGGATGTCTGGGGCCCCTCCTACAATGAGCAGTTCTTC.

This clonotype showed up many times. The chain carries TRBV19 and TRBJ1-5, with D possibly TRBD1 on 6 matching bases. This CDR3 spans 14 amino acids. Trimming cost V 2 bases and J 7 bases, with 12 bases left between them. Germline CDR1 and CDR2: LNHDA and SQIVND (reference sequence). The CDR3 region has the DNA TGTGCCAGTAGTATACCCAGGGGCCTACAGCCCCAGCATTTT. It encodes CASSIPRGLQPQHF.

At least ten counts were recorded for this clonotype. The chain employs TRBV28 and TRBJ2-7; a possible D gene is TRBD1 (7 bases). Deletions cut 6 bases from V and 2 bases from J, with 14 bases between. The length of the CDR3 is 14 residues. Germline V gives CDR1 MDHEN, CDR2 SYDVKM. CDR3 loop: CASRRRDSAYEQYF. The CDR3 nucleotides are TGTGCCAGCAGGCGGCGGGACAGTGCCTACGAGCAGTACTTC.

This clonotype was seen many times. The V and J genes are TRBV2 and TRBJ2-5, with TRBD2 identical over 8 bases. This CDR3 has 16 amino acids. CDR1 and CDR2 (germline): SNHLY, FYNNEI. V shed 7 bases and J 1 base; nucleotides not matched to a gene: 11. CDR3 nucleotide sequence: TGTGCCAGCAAATTGGGGGCGGGAGGCCCCCAAGAGACCCAGTACTTC. Amino acid sequence: CASKLGAGGPQETQYF. Using reference TRBV2 and TRBJ2-5 for the parts outside the CDR3, the full variable domain is EPEVTQTPSHQVTQMGQEVILRCVPISNHLYFYWYRQILGQKVEFLVSFYNNEISEKSEIFDDQFSVERPDGSNFTLKIRSTKLEDSAMYFCASKLGAGGPQETQYFGPGTRLLVL.

This clonotype was found many times. This CDR3 reads CSVGGGLAEYEQYF. The CDR3 DNA follows: TGCAGCGTTGGGGGGGGACTAGCCGAGTACGAGCAGTACTTC. The rearrangement links TRBV29-1 to TRBJ2-7, with 9 bases lining up with TRBD2. The CDR3 consists of 14 residues. In germline, CDR1 is SQVTM, CDR2 ANQGSEA. V shed 4 bases, J shed 4 bases, and the junction held 8 bases outside the gene matches.

This clonotype was detected many times. The rearrangement joins TRBV19 to TRBJ2-7; weak D call: TRBD1 (5 bases). Trimming took 5 bases from V and 3 from J, leaving 14 bases between them. This CDR3 spans 14 amino acids. The germline V gene encodes CDR1 LNHDA and CDR2 SQIVND (reference sequence). The CDR3 protein is CASSPADSYYEQYF. The CDR3 coding sequence is TGTGCCAGTAGTCCGGCCGACAGTTACTACGAGCAGTACTTC. The full variable domain, with the rest looked up from reference TRBV19 and TRBJ2-7, is DGGITQSPKYLFRKEGQNVTLSCEQNLNHDAMYWYRQDPGQGLRLIYYSQIVNDFQKGDIAEGYSVSREKKESFPLTVTSAQKNPTAFYLCASSPADSYYEQYFGPGTRLTVT.

This clonotype was seen many times. The rearrangement uses TRBV28 and TRBJ2-3, with a weak D call TRBD1 (7 bases). The germline gives CDR1 MDHEN, CDR2 SYDVKM. The CDR3 loop spans 18 amino acids. The V end was cut by 5 bases, the J end by 1 base, with 22 bases between. CDR3 nucleotide sequence: TGTGCCAGCAGTCCCCCCCCTTGGGCCAGGGGGGGCACAGATACGCAGTATTTT. Translation: CASSPPPWARGGTDTQYF. Full variable domain (rest looked up from reference TRBV28 and TRBJ2-3): DVKVTQSSRYLVKRTGEKVFLECVQDMDHENMFWYRQDPGLGLRLIYFSYDVKMKEKGDIPEGYSVSREKKERFSLILESASTNQTSMYLCASSPPPWARGGTDTQYFGPGTRLTVL.